The 9 T cell receptor beta chains reported below all come from one sample, sequenced in a study of T cell clonality in common variable immunodeficiency. Findings and limits, study-wide: Fewer deletions and N-nucleotide insertions were reportedly seen in common variable immunodeficiency TCR beta sequences.

These TCRs' antigens remain unknown. This table comes from immunoSEQ multiplex PCR, and its TCRdb copy is limited to in-frame clones, with some not included. The sample presents fewer than 30,000 clones, none singletons. The sample comprised peripheral blood mononuclear cells. These TCRs come from a human donor with common variable immunodeficiency.

This clone has more than one count but fewer than ten. Sequencing ends 3 residues short of the CDR3 end; the germline J gene provides the rest. This chain links TRBV7-8 with TRBJ2-2; 14 bases are shared with TRBD2. CDR1 SGHVS and CDR2 FQNEAQ come from the germline V gene. The J segment lost 7 bases and the V segment lost 5 bases, leaving 12 bases of the junction unmatched. The CDR3 length is 18 residues. Incomplete CDR3 DNA: TGTGCCAGCAGCGTCGCGGGACTAGCGGGAGCAGTGGGCGGGGAG. Translation gives CASSVAGLAGAVGGE. The whole CDR3 sequence reads CASSVAGLAGAVGGELFF. The complete variable domain, with remaining parts taken from reference TRBV7-8 and TRBJ2-2, reads GAGVSQSPRYKVAKRGQDVALRCDPISGHVSLFWYQQALGQGPEFLTYFQNEAQLDKSGLPSDRFFAERPEGSVSTLKIQRTQQEDSAVYLCASSVAGLAGAVGGELFFGEGSRLTVL.

This clone was recorded at least ten times. The read is 3 residues too short to cover the CDR3 end, so that end is filled in from the germline J gene. V and J are TRBV7-3 and TRBJ2-1; TRBD2 matches 12 bases. Germline CDR1 is SGHTA and CDR2 is FQGTGA. The junction had 7 bases not matched to a gene; V was cut back by 4 bases and J by 9 bases. The CDR3 length is 15 residues. The CDR3 loop is CASSWTSGKQGEQFF. The CDR3 bases that were read are TGTGCCAGCAGCTGGACTAGCGGGAAGCAAGGTGAG. Supplemented by reference TRBV7-3 and TRBJ2-1, the full variable domain reads GAGVSQTPSNKVTEKGKYVELRCDPISGHTALYWYRQSLGQGPEFLIYFQGTGAADDSGLPNDRFFAVRPEGSVSTLKIQRTERGDSAVYLCASSWTSGKQGEQFFGPGTRLTVL.

This clone was counted ten times or more. The DNA ends 3 residues before the CDR3 does, and the rest of the CDR3 is filled in from the germline J gene. The gene calls are TRBV13 and TRBJ1-3, with D maybe TRBD1 (5 bases). Germline lookup yields CDR1 PRHDT and CDR2 FYEKMQ (reference sequence). The CDR3 length is 14 residues. CDR3: CASSMGLAGGRIYF. The part of the CDR3 DNA that was read is TGTGCCAGCAGCATGGGACTAGCGGGAGGCCGT.

There are many counts of this clone. The read halts 3 residues ahead of the CDR3 end, with the missing end drawn from the germline J gene. The chain couples TRBV5-5 to TRBJ2-2; 7 nucleotides align to TRBD1. Trimming at V came to 1 base and at J to 4 bases, leaving 4 bases not matched to a gene. CDR3 length: 15 residues. Germline values: CDR1 SGHKS, CDR2 YYEKEE (reference sequence). CDR3 DNA (partial): TGTGCCAGCAGCTTGACAGGGGCCGGCACCGGGGAG. Translated, it gives CASSLTGAGTGE. The full CDR3 protein is CASSLTGAGTGELFF.

A note on this clone: The sequenced fragment ends 3 residues before the CDR3 boundary, so the rest is inferred from the germline J gene. The chain joins TRBV18 to TRBJ1-1; no clear D gene. Deletions cut 3 bases from V and 2 bases from J, with 19 bases between. This CDR3 contains 17 residues. In germline, CDR1 is KGHSH, CDR2 LQKENI. The CDR3 DNA, read in part, is TGTGCCAGCTCACCTACCCCAGGCACTCGGTCCAACACTGAA. Amino acid sequence: CASSPTPGTRSNTE. The full CDR3 sequence reads CASSPTPGTRSNTEAFF.

In the case of this clone: Read data end 3 residues before the CDR3 end; the end is taken from the germline J gene. V usage is TRBV19 and J usage is TRBJ2-1; 8 nucleotides match TRBD2. The V gene's germline CDR1 is LNHDA and CDR2 SQIVND (reference sequence). CDR3 size: 19 residues. V shed 0 bases and J 0 bases; nucleotides not matched to a gene: 10. Incomplete CDR3 DNA: TGTGCCAGTAGTATAGAGGGATTAGCGGGGTACAGCTCCTACAATGAG. It yields the protein CASSIEGLAGYSSYNE. The CDR3, in full, reads CASSIEGLAGYSSYNEQFF.

The sample holds a few counts of this clone. The read falls 3 residues short of the CDR3 end, and the missing part is taken from the germline J gene. The chain recombines TRBV7-9 with TRBJ2-5; TRBD2 matches at 8 bases. CDR3 length: 15 residues. V lost 3 bases and J lost 4; bases outside the gene matches: 7. CDR1 and CDR2 from the germline V gene are SEHNR and FQNEAQ (reference sequence). The CDR3 bases that were read are TGTGCCAGCAGCTTCCCAGCGGGAGCGCGAGAGACC. Amino acid sequence: CASSFPAGARET. The full CDR3 reads CASSFPAGARETQYF. Variable domain in full (rest from reference TRBV7-9 and TRBJ2-5): DTGVSQNPRHKITKRGQNVTFRCDPISEHNRLYWYRQTLGQGPEFLTYFQNEAQLEKSRLLSDRFSAERPKGSFSTLEIQRTEQGDSAMYLCASSFPAGARETQYFGPGTRLLVL.

Notes on this clone: The read terminates 3 residues before the CDR3 end, so the remaining end is supplied by the germline J gene. The chain is built from TRBV7-2 and TRBJ1-1; weak D call: TRBD1 (6 bases). The V end lost 5 bases, the J end lost 7 bases, and 11 bases lay between the germline ends. Germline V CDR1 and CDR2: SGHTA, FQGNSA. This CDR3 spans 12 amino acids. The CDR3 DNA, read in part, is TGTGCCAGCAGCCACAGGGAGAATGAA. It encodes CASSHRENE. The whole CDR3 sequence is CASSHRENEAFF.

The table lists this clone with many counts. CDR3 protein: CASSSRSDNEQFF. The CDR3 DNA, read in part, is TGTGCCAGCAGTTCGCGGTCAGACAATGAG. The V gene is TRBV6-2 or TRBV6-3, the J gene TRBJ2-1; D is ambiguous. The read ends 3 residues shy of where the CDR3 ends; the end is completed using the germline J gene. The CDR3 covers 13 residues. The germline V gene encodes CDR1 MNHEY and CDR2 SVGEGT. Between the trimmed V and J ends, which lost 4 bases and 5 bases, there was a span of 9 bases.